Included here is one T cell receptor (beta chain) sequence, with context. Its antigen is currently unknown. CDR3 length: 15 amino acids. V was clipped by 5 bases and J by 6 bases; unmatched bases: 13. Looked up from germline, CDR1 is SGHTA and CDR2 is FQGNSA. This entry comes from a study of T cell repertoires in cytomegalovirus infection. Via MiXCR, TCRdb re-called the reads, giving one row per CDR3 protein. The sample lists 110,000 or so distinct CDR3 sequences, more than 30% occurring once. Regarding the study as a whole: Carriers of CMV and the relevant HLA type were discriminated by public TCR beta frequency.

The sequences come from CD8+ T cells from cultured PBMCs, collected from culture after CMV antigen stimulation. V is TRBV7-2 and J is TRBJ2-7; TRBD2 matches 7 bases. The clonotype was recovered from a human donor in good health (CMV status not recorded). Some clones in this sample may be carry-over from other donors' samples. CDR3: CASSNGDYPPAEQYF. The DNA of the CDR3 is TGTGCCAGCAGCAACGGGGACTACCCCCCTGCCGAGCAGTACTTC.